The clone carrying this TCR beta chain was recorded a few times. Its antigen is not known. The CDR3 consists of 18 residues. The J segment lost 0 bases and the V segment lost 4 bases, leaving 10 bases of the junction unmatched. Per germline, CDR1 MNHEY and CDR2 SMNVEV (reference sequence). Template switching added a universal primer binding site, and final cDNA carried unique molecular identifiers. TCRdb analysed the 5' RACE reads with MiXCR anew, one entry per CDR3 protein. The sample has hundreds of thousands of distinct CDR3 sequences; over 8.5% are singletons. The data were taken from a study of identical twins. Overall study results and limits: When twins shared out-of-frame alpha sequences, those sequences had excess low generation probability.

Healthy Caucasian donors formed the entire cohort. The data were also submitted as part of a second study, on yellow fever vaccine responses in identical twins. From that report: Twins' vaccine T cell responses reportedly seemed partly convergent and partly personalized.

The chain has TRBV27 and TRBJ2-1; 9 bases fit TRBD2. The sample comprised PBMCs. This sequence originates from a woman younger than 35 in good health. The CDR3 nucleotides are TGTGCCAGCAGTTCGCAGCGGGGGGTCCGAGGCTCCTACAATGAGCAGTTCTTC. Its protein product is CASSSQRGVRGSYNEQFF.